These 14 T cell receptor beta chains originate from one sample sequenced in a study of cytotoxic CD8 clonotypes in ibrutinib-treated CLL. Here immunoSEQ multiplex PCR was the method, and the copy in TCRdb shows in-frame clones only, minus some. The table includes hundreds of thousands of clones, 60% to 80% detected once. The starting material was PBMCs, obtained after 36 months of ibrutinib treatment. The receptors come from a human donor with chronic lymphocytic leukemia.

The chain uses TRBV5-1 and TRBJ1-2, with a weak D call TRBD1 (5 bases). CDR3 length equals 14 residues. The germline V and J ends were trimmed by 1 base and 7 bases, with 14 bases remaining between them. In germline, CDR1 is SGHRS, CDR2 YFSETQ. The CDR3 coding sequence is TGCGCCAGCAGCTTGAGCTGGGGGGAGGGTGGCTACACCTTC. It codes for CASSLSWGEGGYTF.

The chain combines TRBV18 with TRBJ2-5, with TRBD1 matching over 7 bases. V lost 3 bases and J lost 2; bases outside the gene matches: 9. CDR1 and CDR2 from the germline V gene are KGHSH and LQKENI. The CDR3 contains 16 residues. The CDR3, as DNA: TGTGCCAGCTCACCTCCCTGGGACAGAGTACAAGAGACCCAGTACTTC. Its protein product is CASSPPWDRVQETQYF.

The V call is TRBV15, the J call TRBJ2-1; TRBD2 matches at 9 bases. Germline trimming cut 8 bases from V and 0 bases from J; bases unmatched to any gene: 2. CDR3 length: 14 residues. Germline values: CDR1 LNHNV, CDR2 YYDKDF (reference sequence). CDR3 coding DNA: TGTGCCACCCATAGCGGGAGCTCCTACAATGAGCAGTTCTTC. As protein: CATHSGSSYNEQFF.

This chain connects TRBV4-3 to TRBJ2-4, with 7 bases matching TRBD2. The V gene's germline CDR1 is LGHNA and CDR2 YSLEER. The J segment lost 5 bases and the V segment lost 5 bases, leaving 12 bases of the junction unmatched. The CDR3 totals 16 residues. CDR3: CASSLRLADRENIQYF. CDR3 bases: TGCGCCAGCAGCTTGCGACTAGCAGACCGTGAAAACATTCAGTACTTC.

The chain combines TRBV2 with TRBJ2-2, with 8 bases identical to TRBD1. The ends lost 7 bases at V and 4 bases at J; junction bases unmatched: 8. CDR3 length: 15 amino acids. Looked up from germline, CDR1 is SNHLY and CDR2 is FYNNEI. The CDR3 spells CASTGQGVGTGELFF. The CDR3 region has the DNA TGTGCCAGCACCGGACAGGGTGTAGGCACCGGGGAGCTGTTTTTT. Drawing the rest from reference TRBV2 and TRBJ2-2, the complete variable domain is EPEVTQTPSHQVTQMGQEVILRCVPISNHLYFYWYRQILGQKVEFLVSFYNNEISEKSEIFDDQFSVERPDGSNFTLKIRSTKLEDSAMYFCASTGQGVGTGELFFGEGSRLTVL.

The V call is TRBV10-2, the J call TRBJ2-7; maybe TRBD1 (5 bases). The CDR3 loop spans 12 amino acids. V was pared by 2 bases and J by 5 bases, with 7 bases between. Germline CDR1 is WSHSY and CDR2 is SAAADI. As DNA, the CDR3 is TGCGCCAGCAGTGAGATAGGGGACGAGCAGTACTTC. It codes for CASSEIGDEQYF.

This chain connects TRBV4-1 to TRBJ2-7; maybe TRBD1 (5 bases). CDR3 size: 14 residues. From germline, CDR1 is MGHRA and CDR2 YSYEKL. V gave up 5 bases and J gave up 2 bases, with 13 bases separating them. The CDR3 loop reads CASSIGQGAYEQYF. CDR3 nucleotides: TGCGCCAGCAGCATAGGACAAGGGGCCTACGAGCAGTACTTC.

The chain joins TRBV6-6 to TRBJ1-4; the D is unclear. The CDR3 totals 13 residues. V dropped 4 bases and J dropped 6 bases, with 9 bases sitting between them. Germline CDR1 is MNHNY and CDR2 is SVGAGI (reference sequence). Here the CDR3 reads CASSSTIDEKLFF. For the CDR3, the DNA is TGTGCCAGCAGTTCTACTATCGATGAAAAACTGTTTTTT.

The chain joins TRBV18 to TRBJ2-5; no reliable D call. This CDR3 has 13 residues. Trimming shortened V by 6 bases and J by 3 bases, and 11 bases separated the two germline ends. Looked up from germline, CDR1 is KGHSH and CDR2 is LQKENI. CDR3 DNA: TGTGCCAGCTCTCCCGTGGGTAAAGAGACCCAGTACTTC. Encoded protein: CASSPVGKETQYF.

The chain links TRBV2 to TRBJ1-5; D is unclear. Trimming stripped 7 bases from V and 0 bases from J, with 10 bases between. This CDR3 comprises 14 residues. The germline V gene encodes CDR1 SNHLY and CDR2 FYNNEI. The CDR3 DNA follows: TGTGCCAGCACTAACGGATATAGCAATCAGCCCCAGCATTTT. It codes for CASTNGYSNQPQHF.

The rearrangement uses TRBV11-2 and TRBJ1-1, with 7 positions matching TRBD1. CDR3 length equals 15 residues. The V gene's germline CDR1 is SGHAT and CDR2 FQNNGV. V trimming: 5 bases; J trimming: 5 bases; junction bases outside the gene matches: 11. The CDR3 region has the DNA TGTGCCAGCAGCCAATTGGCAGGGGGTCGGACTGAAGCTTTCTTT. Amino acids: CASSQLAGGRTEAFF.

Remarks on this clone: The germline gene is not matched at one end of the junction; a read error may be the cause. The V call is TRBV5-1, the J call TRBJ2-1, with 8 bases aligning to TRBD1. Germline values: CDR1 SGHRS, CDR2 YFSETQ. The CDR3 contains 14 residues. DNA for the CDR3: TGCGCCAACAGCTTGGTGGACAGGGCCAATGAGCAGTTCTTC. It specifies CANSLVDRANEQFF. The full variable domain, its missing parts supplied by reference TRBV5-1 and TRBJ2-1, is KAGVTQTPRYLIKTRGQQVTLSCSPISGHRSVSWYQQTPGQGLQFLFEYFSETQRNKGNFPGRFSGRQFSNSRSEMNVSTLELGDSALYLCANSLVDRANEQFFGPGTRLTVL.

V usage is TRBV5-1 and J usage is TRBJ2-7; 11 bases are shared with TRBD1. CDR1 is SGHRS, CDR2 YFSETQ, per germline. The CDR3 totals 15 residues. Losses at the gene ends were 4 bases for V and 3 bases for J; bases not matched to a gene: 6. CDR3 nucleotides: TGCGCCAGCAGCCACCTCGGGACAGGGGGCTACGAGCAGTACTTC. Translated, it gives CASSHLGTGGYEQYF.

The V gene is TRBV5-4, the J gene TRBJ1-3, with D possibly matching TRBD1 (5 bases). Germline loops: CDR1 SGHNT, CDR2 YYREEE (reference sequence). The CDR3 length is 16 residues. Trimming took 4 bases from V and 0 from J, leaving 14 bases between them. CDR3 sequence: CASSNRGEGSGNTIYF. CDR3 DNA: TGTGCCAGCAGCAACCGGGGGGAGGGCTCTGGAAACACCATATATTTT.